The 3 T cell receptor beta chains reported below all come from one sample, sequenced in a study of regulatory T cells in long-lasting Graves disease. Libraries of TCR beta came from iRepertoire HTBI primers plus Arm-PCR of CDR3 regions. TCRdb called the multiplex PCR reads again in MiXCR, with one record for every CDR3 protein. Of roughly 400,000 distinct CDR3 sequences listed, about a sixth are singletons. The time point denotes: newly diagnosed GD, antithyroid drugs for less than 3 months. The TCR library used RNA extracted from PBMCs. These same records also appear under a second study, on T cells in Graves' hyperthyroidism and ophthalmopathy.

The sample here was peripheral blood mononuclear cells (PBMCs), taken at new diagnosis, from a patient treated with antithyroid drugs. The receptor source for this set is a young woman with Graves disease.

The chain combines TRBV7-2 with TRBJ2-1, with TRBD2 identical over 11 bases. The J call is doubtful: the DNA matches TRBJ2-5 better. The CDR3 covers 17 residues. Germline V gene sequence: CDR1 SGHTA, CDR2 FQGNSA. DNA for the CDR3: TGTGCCAGCAGCTTAGGAACCCTCCGGGGACTAGCGGTGGACCAGTACTTC. Protein product: CASSLGTLRGLAVDQYF.

The chain combines TRBV6-1 with TRBJ2-2, with a possible D match to TRBD2 (6 bases). Germline CDR1 MNHNS, CDR2 SASEGT. There are 14 residues in the CDR3. The germline V and J ends were trimmed by 5 bases and 9 bases, with 16 bases remaining between them. The CDR3 DNA reads TGTGCCAGCAGTCTGGGGGGTGGGGTCAGGGAGCTGTTTTTT. Encoded protein: CASSLGGGVRELFF.

The chain combines TRBV9 with TRBJ2-1; 14 bases map to TRBD2. The V and J ends lost 0 bases and 9 bases, in that order; junction bases with no gene match: 2. The CDR3 loop spans 15 amino acids. Germline lookup yields CDR1 SGDLS and CDR2 YYNGEE. Written as DNA, the CDR3 is TGTGCCAGCAGCGTAGGACTAGCGGGAGGGGGTGAGCAGTTCTTC. Residues: CASSVGLAGGGEQFF.